The 6 T cell receptor beta chains reported below all come from one sample, sequenced in a study of T cell changes during pregnancy in multiple sclerosis. Assay used: immunoSEQ multiplex PCR; TCRdb lists only in-frame clones, some missing. In the table there are 40,000 or so clones, 91% of which are singletons. This specimen consisted of CD8+ T cells from peripheral blood mononuclear cells, obtained in the second trimester of pregnancy. The source of these receptors is a female donor with multiple sclerosis, enrolled in a pregnancy study.

J is TRBJ1-1 and V is TRBV2; no firm D call. V was pared by 4 bases and J by 0 bases, with 9 bases between. This CDR3 region has 14 residues. CDR1 is SNHLY and CDR2 is FYNNEI in the germline V gene. DNA of the CDR3: TGTGCCAGCAGTGTTTGGAGCATGAACACTGAAGCTTTCTTT. This encodes CASSVWSMNTEAFF.

The V call is TRBV18, the J call TRBJ1-2, with D hard to call. This CDR3 has 14 residues. V was clipped by 3 bases and J by 5 bases, with 13 bases between them. The germline V gene encodes CDR1 KGHSH and CDR2 LQKENI. CDR3 coding DNA: TGTGCCAGCTCACCGGAGCAAACCCGGTATGGCTACACCTTC. Protein sequence: CASSPEQTRYGYTF.

This chain uses TRBV11-2 with TRBJ2-5, with 11 bases that match TRBD2. There are 18 residues in the CDR3. Per the germline V gene, CDR1 is SGHAT and CDR2 is FQNNGV. The V and J ends lost 5 bases and 5 bases, in that order; junction bases with no gene match: 16. CDR3 loop: CASSPSGSSGGAWETQYF. The CDR3 DNA follows: TGTGCCAGCAGCCCTAGTGGCAGTAGCGGGGGGGCCTGGGAGACCCAGTACTTC.

The chain joins TRBV27 to TRBJ2-3; D gene unclear. CDR1 and CDR2 from the germline V gene are MNHEY and SMNVEV (reference sequence). This CDR3 comprises 15 residues. Deletions cut 4 bases from V and 0 bases from J, with 11 bases between. CDR3 nucleotides: TGTGCCAGCAGTTCGCTGGGCGTTAGCACAGATACGCAGTATTTT. This gives the protein CASSSLGVSTDTQYF.

This rearrangement joins TRBV9 to TRBJ2-2; D might be TRBD1 (6 bases). The germline CDR1 and CDR2 sequences are SGDLS and YYNGEE. Trimming pared 3 bases from V and 2 bases from J, leaving 8 bases between. This CDR3 is 14 amino acids long. The CDR3 DNA follows: TGTGCCAGCAGCGGGACAGTCAACACCGGGGAGCTGTTTTTT. Translation gives CASSGTVNTGELFF.

The chain employs TRBV11-2 and TRBJ1-1; the D gene is possibly TRBD1 (6 bases). This CDR3 contains 15 residues. Germline loops: CDR1 SGHAT, CDR2 FQNNGV. V was shortened by 5 bases and J by 3 bases, with 16 bases between the two germline ends. The CDR3 region has the DNA TGTGCCAGCAGCCTATCACGGACAGCCCACACTGAAGCTTTCTTT. Amino acids: CASSLSRTAHTEAFF.